Listed here are 6 T cell receptor beta chains from one sample, sequenced in a study of spatial heterogeneity in lung cancer. Time point: sample taken at primary tumor resection. Which antigens these TCRs recognize remains unknown. Study findings and constraints: One measure, the expanded intratumoral alpha and beta TCR count, tracked tumor mutation counts.

TCRdb re-called the 5' RACE reads with MiXCR, one entry per CDR3 protein. The sample gives about 29,000 distinct CDR3 sequences, roughly 7.4% of which show up once; about 24% is in the top ten. The input for sequencing was lung tumor tissue, taken at surgery. Receptor source: a male donor with early-stage non-small cell lung cancer.

This clonotype was seen a few times. The V call is TRBV20-1, the J call TRBJ2-1; tentatively, D is TRBD1 (6 bases). Germline-derived CDR1 and CDR2 are DFQATT and SNEGSKA (reference sequence). V was clipped by 0 bases and J by 1 base, with 13 bases between them. The CDR3 length is 16 residues. CDR3 loop: CSARDVGATSYNEQFF. The CDR3 DNA follows: TGCAGTGCTAGAGATGTGGGGGCCACTTCCTACAATGAGCAGTTCTTC.

This clonotype has at least ten counts. The chain uses TRBV7-2 and TRBJ1-5; D unclear. The germline V gene encodes CDR1 SGHTA and CDR2 FQGNSA. The ends were cut back, 2 bases at V and 7 bases at J, with 12 bases in the middle. The CDR3 runs to 14 residues. CDR3 region: CASSLNRGGQPQHF. CDR3 nucleotide sequence: TGTGCCAGCAGCTTAAATCGGGGAGGCCAGCCCCAGCATTTT.

The chain has TRBV7-2 and TRBJ2-1, with TRBD1 matching over 7 bases. J was trimmed by 9 bases and V by 3 bases; bases with no gene match: 5. The CDR3 loop spans 13 amino acids. CDR1 and CDR2 from the germline V gene are SGHTA and FQGNSA. CDR3 residues: CASSFPGDSEQFF. In DNA, the CDR3 is TGTGCCAGCAGCTTCCCTGGGGACAGTGAGCAGTTCTTC.

In its sample, this clonotype was seen many times. The chain joins TRBV7-9 to TRBJ1-1; D is undetermined. V was clipped by 4 bases and J by 0 bases, with 18 bases between them. This CDR3 is 17 amino acids long. From germline, CDR1 is SEHNR and CDR2 FQNEAQ (reference sequence). CDR3 DNA: TGTGCCAGCAGCTCCACTTCTGGGAGGCAGATGAACACTGAAGCTTTCTTT. It is translated as CASSSTSGRQMNTEAFF.

This clonotype was observed many times. The gene calls are TRBV15 and TRBJ1-5; 8 bases are shared with TRBD1. The CDR3 has 15 amino acids. The V gene's germline CDR1 is LNHNV and CDR2 YYDKDF (reference sequence). Trimming cost V 4 bases and J 1 base; bases outside gene matches: 3. DNA for the CDR3: TGTGCCACCAGCACAGGGGGCGCAAGCAATCAGCCCCAGCATTTT. This codes for CATSTGGASNQPQHF.

The chain employs TRBV27 and TRBJ2-7; possible D gene TRBD1, 5 bases. There are 13 residues in the CDR3. The V gene's germline CDR1 is MNHEY and CDR2 SMNVEV (reference sequence). With 5 bases removed from V and 2 bases from J, the gap between germline ends came to 10 bases. This CDR3 is CASSLLGAYEQYF. The DNA for the CDR3 is TGTGCCAGCAGTCTCCTAGGGGCCTACGAGCAGTACTTC.